The 16 T cell receptor beta chains reported below all come from one sample, sequenced in a study of cytomegalovirus exposure and HLA in healthy donors. PCR employed 60 Vbeta and 13 Jbeta primers. Generated by immunoSEQ multiplex PCR, the TCRdb table keeps only in-frame clones and is missing some. The top ten hold about 5% of the sample, which has roughly 150,000 clones, over 75% seen once. Sequenced input: PBMCs. The receptor source for this set is a man aged 25-40 years in good health and CMV-seropositive.

The chain uses TRBV5-4 and TRBJ2-5; 7 bases are shared with TRBD1. The CDR3 sequence is 13 residues long. J lost 4 bases, V lost 4 bases, and 4 bases had no gene match. Germline V gene data show CDR1 as SGHNT and CDR2 as YYREEE (reference sequence). The CDR3 here is CASSRDSGETQYF. The CDR3 region has the DNA TGTGCCAGCAGCCGGGACAGCGGAGAGACCCAGTACTTC.

V is TRBV2 and J is TRBJ2-7, with 8 bases matching TRBD2. V shed 4 bases and J 2 bases; nucleotides not matched to a gene: 1. The CDR3 is 13 amino acids. Germline lookup yields CDR1 SNHLY and CDR2 FYNNEI. CDR3 in amino acids: CASSGGLAYEQYF. In nucleotides, the CDR3 is TGTGCCAGCAGTGGGGGACTAGCCTACGAGCAGTACTTC. Complete variable domain (other parts from reference TRBV2 and TRBJ2-7): EPEVTQTPSHQVTQMGQEVILRCVPISNHLYFYWYRQILGQKVEFLVSFYNNEISEKSEIFDDQFSVERPDGSNFTLKIRSTKLEDSAMYFCASSGGLAYEQYFGPGTRLTVT.

The sample holds a few counts of this clone. The chain combines TRBV6-6 with TRBJ2-7; 10 bases match TRBD1. Germline lookup yields CDR1 MNHNY and CDR2 SVGAGI (reference sequence). J gave up 5 bases and V 2 bases, and 3 bases lay outside the gene matches. The CDR3 covers 14 residues. The CDR3 DNA reads as TGTGCCAGCAGTTACCTCGGGACAGGGGACGAGCAGTACTTC. It encodes CASSYLGTGDEQYF.

The chain has TRBV19 and TRBJ1-5; D may be TRBD1 (5 bases). The V end lost 5 bases, the J end lost 1 base, and 15 bases lay between the germline ends. This CDR3 has 16 amino acids. Germline-derived CDR1 and CDR2 are LNHDA and SQIVND (reference sequence). The CDR3 coding sequence is TGTGCCAGTAGTTCACGGACACACTTGAGCAATCAGCCCCAGCATTTT. Translating gives CASSSRTHLSNQPQHF.

The J gene is TRBJ2-7, the V gene TRBV5-1; 8 bases fit TRBD2. Germline V gene data show CDR1 as SGHRS and CDR2 as YFSETQ. Trimming at V came to 6 bases and at J to 5 bases, leaving 10 bases not matched to a gene. CDR3 size: 14 residues. The CDR3 sequence: CASTDISGTNEQYF. As DNA, the CDR3 is TGCGCCAGCACGGACATTAGCGGGACCAACGAGCAGTACTTC.

The J gene is TRBJ2-5, the V gene TRBV5-8; 9 bases map to TRBD2. There are 14 residues in the CDR3. The germline gives CDR1 SGHTS, CDR2 YDEGEE. V gave up 2 bases and J gave up 5 bases; unmatched junction bases: 4. In DNA, the CDR3 is TGTGCCAGCAGCTTCCTAGCGGGGTCTGAGACCCAGTACTTC. Translated: CASSFLAGSETQYF.

This clone occurred once. The chain recombines TRBV19 with TRBJ1-1; D is ambiguous. Looked up from germline, CDR1 is LNHDA and CDR2 is SQIVND (reference sequence). V was cut by 5 bases and J by 1 base, with 11 bases left in between. This CDR3 is built from 14 residues. The DNA of the CDR3 is TGTGCCAGTAGTCCAGGACTGGGGAACACTGAAGCTTTCTTT. It specifies CASSPGLGNTEAFF.

This clone was observed a handful of times. The genes are TRBV7-2 and TRBJ1-1, with TRBD1 as a possible D gene (5 bases). The germline CDR1 and CDR2 sequences are SGHTA and FQGNSA. V was cut by 6 bases and J by 2 bases, with 13 bases left in between. The length of the CDR3 is 14 residues. The CDR3 nucleotides read TGTGCCAGCAGGGCTTGGGGGGGTAACACTGAAGCTTTCTTT. It yields the protein CASRAWGGNTEAFF.

The genes are TRBV5-4 and TRBJ2-5, with D possibly matching TRBD2 (5 bases). The CDR3 extends over 14 amino acids. With 3 bases removed from V and 2 bases from J, the gap between germline ends came to 11 bases. CDR1 and CDR2 from the germline V gene are SGHNT and YYREEE (reference sequence). The CDR3 protein is CASSSGRDQETQYF. The DNA of the CDR3 is TGTGCCAGCAGCTCGGGCCGGGATCAAGAGACCCAGTACTTC.

V and J are TRBV5-1 and TRBJ2-2; TRBD1 agrees at 8 bases. The CDR3 spans 15 residues. The V segment lost 0 bases and the J segment 4 bases; nucleotides outside the gene matches: 2. Germline CDR1 is SGHRS and CDR2 is YFSETQ. The CDR3 here is CASSLDTGGTGELFF. The CDR3 DNA sequence: TGCGCCAGCAGCTTGGATACAGGGGGCACCGGGGAGCTGTTTTTT.

The chain uses TRBV2 and TRBJ2-7; no clear D gene. The CDR3 totals 16 residues. Trimming removed 3 bases at V and 4 bases at J, with 19 bases between. Germline CDR1 and CDR2: SNHLY and FYNNEI. This CDR3 is CASSEQLLNLLYEQYF. The CDR3 DNA is TGTGCCAGCAGTGAGCAGTTACTTAACCTACTATACGAGCAGTACTTC.

The CDR3 DNA sequence: TGTGCCAGCAGCGTCGGGACTAGCGGCATCGAGCAGTACTTC. Its protein product is CASSVGTSGIEQYF. The genes are TRBV9 and TRBJ2-7, with 11 bases identical to TRBD2. Germline lookup yields CDR1 SGDLS and CDR2 YYNGEE. V dropped 2 bases and J dropped 6; count of bases not matched to a gene: 4. This CDR3 has 14 amino acids. Supplemented by reference TRBV9 and TRBJ2-7, the full variable domain reads DSGVTQTPKHLITATGQRVTLRCSPRSGDLSVYWYQQSLDQGLQFLIQYYNGEERAKGNILERFSAQQFPDLHSELNLSSLELGDSALYFCASSVGTSGIEQYFGPGTRLTVT.

This rearrangement joins TRBV30 to TRBJ1-5, with 7 positions matching TRBD1. Germline V CDR1 and CDR2: GTSNPN, SVGIG (reference sequence). V dropped 4 bases and J dropped 6; count of bases not matched to a gene: 9. This CDR3 has 14 residues. CDR3 residues: CAWNNRGGGQPQHF. CDR3 coding DNA: TGTGCCTGGAATAACAGGGGAGGCGGTCAGCCCCAGCATTTT. The full variable domain, in which reference TRBV30 and TRBJ1-5 provide the parts outside the CDR3, is SQTIHQWPATLVQPVGSPLSLECTVEGTSNPNLYWYRQAAGRGLQLLFYSVGIGQISSEVPQNLSASRPQDRQFILSSKKLLLSDSGFYLCAWNNRGGGQPQHFGDGTRLSIL.

The chain carries TRBV5-1 and TRBJ2-3, with TRBD2 matching over 12 bases. V was pared by 4 bases and J by 13 bases, with 7 bases of the junction left unmatched. The CDR3 is 13 amino acids. Per the germline V gene, CDR1 is SGHRS and CDR2 is YFSETQ. This chain's CDR3 is CASSLIGLAGKYF. The CDR3 DNA reads as TGCGCCAGCAGCCTTATAGGACTAGCGGGGAAGTATTTT. Full variable domain (remainder filled in from reference TRBV5-1 and TRBJ2-3): KAGVTQTPRYLIKTRGQQVTLSCSPISGHRSVSWYQQTPGQGLQFLFEYFSETQRNKGNFPGRFSGRQFSNSRSEMNVSTLELGDSALYLCASSLIGLAGKYFGPGTRLTVL.

The table lists this clone with a few counts. The V gene is TRBV27, the J gene TRBJ2-5; 9 bases are shared with TRBD1. The CDR3 totals 15 residues. V lost 5 bases, J lost 4 bases, and 8 bases stayed unmatched. The germline V gene encodes CDR1 MNHEY and CDR2 SMNVEV (reference sequence). The CDR3 loop is CASSGDREVRETQYF. Written as DNA, the CDR3 is TGTGCCAGCAGTGGGGACAGGGAGGTTCGAGAGACCCAGTACTTC.

This sequence joins TRBV20-1 and TRBJ1-1; D possibly corresponds to TRBD1 (6 bases). The V and J ends lost 3 bases and 10 bases respectively, with 12 bases between them. Per germline, CDR1 DFQATT and CDR2 SNEGSKA (reference sequence). This CDR3 spans 11 amino acids. The CDR3 DNA sequence: TGCAGTGCTAGGGACAGACTTTCAGCTTTCTTT. Its protein is CSARDRLSAFF.